This T cell receptor (beta chain) was observed in a study of blood T cell repertoires in COVID-19 (TCRdb year 2020). Concerning the study at large: Collaborator samples came from the United States, Italy and Spain and covered acute and convalescent phases of COVID-19. The samples were drawn from two sources: the first 160 participants of the ongoing ImmuneRACE study, and over 1,000 subjects contributed by 6 global collaborators. The prospective study material was composed of cDNA or gDNA derived from T cells, B-cell-depleted T cells, or PBMCs. The dataset comprised deeply sampled blood TCRbeta repertoires from subjects exposed to, actively infected with, or recovered from COVID-19. Where HLA class I and class II types were available, the types were taken from metadata supplied by the sample provider, not from assay-based typing. A de-identified subject ID, COVID-19 status, age in years and sex were almost always included in the sample metadata. The repertoires were made available in a free public database intended to serve as a resource for research on the immune response to SARS-CoV-2.

Overall study results and their limits: The amount of clinical and demographic metadata varied by source and participant and was provided uncurated.

As for this clone: The antigen this receptor binds is unknown. It has no much larger one-base neighbor in the sample; base qualities were not kept.

V gives up 3 bases and J gives up 1 base, and the segment between their germline ends measures 9 bases. There are 14 amino acids in the CDR3, from cysteine to phenylalanine inclusive. The sequence is cut down to CDR3 DNA, 42 bases in frame from base 1. The germline V gene specifies SNHLY as CDR1 and FYNNEI as CDR2. The immunoSEQ Assay, a bias-controlled multiplex PCR, was used to amplify TCRbeta CDR3 regions from genomic DNA. The original methods were these. Nucleated cell counts per sample were estimated from amplification of reference gene primers within the assay. To quantify the absolute abundance of each unique TCRbeta CDR3 rearrangement, sequence reads were collapsed and filtered. For each sample, productive Simpson clonality was calculated as the square root of Simpson's diversity index over productive rearrangements. Drawn from immuneACCESS, this table holds only the in-frame rearrangements with V and J called that TCRdb kept. Clones are partly lost; checked studies trace under half to an unresolved V gene and leave the rest unexplained. For V, J and clone size, that table is used; D and trimming come from the DNA. In all, the sample holds roughly 100,000 clones, and approximately 80% of those were seen once. The ten top clones hold approximately 15% of the sample.

The collaborating institutions used their own protocols to collect whole blood in K2EDTA tubes. Collaborator samples were shipped for TCRbeta analysis as frozen whole blood, isolated PBMCs, or DNA extracted from either sample type. The sample was peripheral blood. The chain is made from TRBV2 and TRBJ1-1; the D gene cannot be named for sure. This TCR was sampled from an elderly woman with acute or convalescent COVID-19. The CDR3 is CASSERATNTEAFF. The DNA is TGTGCCAGCAGTGAGAGGGCCACGAACACTGAAGCTTTCTTT.